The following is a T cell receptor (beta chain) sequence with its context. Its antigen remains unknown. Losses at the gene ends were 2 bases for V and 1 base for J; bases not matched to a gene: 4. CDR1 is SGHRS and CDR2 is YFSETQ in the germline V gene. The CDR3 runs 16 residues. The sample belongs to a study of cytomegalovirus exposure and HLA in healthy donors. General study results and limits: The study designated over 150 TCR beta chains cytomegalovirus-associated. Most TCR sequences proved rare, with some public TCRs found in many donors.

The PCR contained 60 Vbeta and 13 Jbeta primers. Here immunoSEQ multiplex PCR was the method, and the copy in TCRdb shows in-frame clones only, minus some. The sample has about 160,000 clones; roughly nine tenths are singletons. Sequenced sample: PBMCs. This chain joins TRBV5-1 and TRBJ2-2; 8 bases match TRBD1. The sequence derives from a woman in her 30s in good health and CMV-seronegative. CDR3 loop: CASSFGTGGNTGELFF. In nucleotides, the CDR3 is TGCGCCAGCAGCTTCGGGACAGGTGGGAACACCGGGGAGCTGTTTTTT. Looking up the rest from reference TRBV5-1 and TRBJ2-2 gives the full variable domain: KAGVTQTPRYLIKTRGQQVTLSCSPISGHRSVSWYQQTPGQGLQFLFEYFSETQRNKGNFPGRFSGRQFSNSRSEMNVSTLELGDSALYLCASSFGTGGNTGELFFGEGSRLTVL.